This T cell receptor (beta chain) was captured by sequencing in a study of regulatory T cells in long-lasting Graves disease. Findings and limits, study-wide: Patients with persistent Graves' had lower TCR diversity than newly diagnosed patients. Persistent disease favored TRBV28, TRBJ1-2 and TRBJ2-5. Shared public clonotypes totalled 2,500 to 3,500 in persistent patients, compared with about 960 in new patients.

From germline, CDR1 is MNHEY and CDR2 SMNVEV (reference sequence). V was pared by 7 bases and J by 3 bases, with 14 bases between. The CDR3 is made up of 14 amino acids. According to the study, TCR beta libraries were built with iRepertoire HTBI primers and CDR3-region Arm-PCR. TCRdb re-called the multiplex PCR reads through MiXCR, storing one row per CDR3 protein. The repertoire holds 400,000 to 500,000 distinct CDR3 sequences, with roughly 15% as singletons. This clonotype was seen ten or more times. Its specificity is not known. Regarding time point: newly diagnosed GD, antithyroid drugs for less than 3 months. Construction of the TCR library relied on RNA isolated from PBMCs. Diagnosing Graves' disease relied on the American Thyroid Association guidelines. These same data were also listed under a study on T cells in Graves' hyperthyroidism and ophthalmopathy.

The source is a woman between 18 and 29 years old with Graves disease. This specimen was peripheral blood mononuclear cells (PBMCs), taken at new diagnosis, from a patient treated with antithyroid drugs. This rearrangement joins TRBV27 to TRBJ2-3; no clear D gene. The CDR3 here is CASKLSRVTDTQYF. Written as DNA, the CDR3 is TGTGCCAGCAAACTTTCCCGGGTTACAGATACGCAGTATTTT.